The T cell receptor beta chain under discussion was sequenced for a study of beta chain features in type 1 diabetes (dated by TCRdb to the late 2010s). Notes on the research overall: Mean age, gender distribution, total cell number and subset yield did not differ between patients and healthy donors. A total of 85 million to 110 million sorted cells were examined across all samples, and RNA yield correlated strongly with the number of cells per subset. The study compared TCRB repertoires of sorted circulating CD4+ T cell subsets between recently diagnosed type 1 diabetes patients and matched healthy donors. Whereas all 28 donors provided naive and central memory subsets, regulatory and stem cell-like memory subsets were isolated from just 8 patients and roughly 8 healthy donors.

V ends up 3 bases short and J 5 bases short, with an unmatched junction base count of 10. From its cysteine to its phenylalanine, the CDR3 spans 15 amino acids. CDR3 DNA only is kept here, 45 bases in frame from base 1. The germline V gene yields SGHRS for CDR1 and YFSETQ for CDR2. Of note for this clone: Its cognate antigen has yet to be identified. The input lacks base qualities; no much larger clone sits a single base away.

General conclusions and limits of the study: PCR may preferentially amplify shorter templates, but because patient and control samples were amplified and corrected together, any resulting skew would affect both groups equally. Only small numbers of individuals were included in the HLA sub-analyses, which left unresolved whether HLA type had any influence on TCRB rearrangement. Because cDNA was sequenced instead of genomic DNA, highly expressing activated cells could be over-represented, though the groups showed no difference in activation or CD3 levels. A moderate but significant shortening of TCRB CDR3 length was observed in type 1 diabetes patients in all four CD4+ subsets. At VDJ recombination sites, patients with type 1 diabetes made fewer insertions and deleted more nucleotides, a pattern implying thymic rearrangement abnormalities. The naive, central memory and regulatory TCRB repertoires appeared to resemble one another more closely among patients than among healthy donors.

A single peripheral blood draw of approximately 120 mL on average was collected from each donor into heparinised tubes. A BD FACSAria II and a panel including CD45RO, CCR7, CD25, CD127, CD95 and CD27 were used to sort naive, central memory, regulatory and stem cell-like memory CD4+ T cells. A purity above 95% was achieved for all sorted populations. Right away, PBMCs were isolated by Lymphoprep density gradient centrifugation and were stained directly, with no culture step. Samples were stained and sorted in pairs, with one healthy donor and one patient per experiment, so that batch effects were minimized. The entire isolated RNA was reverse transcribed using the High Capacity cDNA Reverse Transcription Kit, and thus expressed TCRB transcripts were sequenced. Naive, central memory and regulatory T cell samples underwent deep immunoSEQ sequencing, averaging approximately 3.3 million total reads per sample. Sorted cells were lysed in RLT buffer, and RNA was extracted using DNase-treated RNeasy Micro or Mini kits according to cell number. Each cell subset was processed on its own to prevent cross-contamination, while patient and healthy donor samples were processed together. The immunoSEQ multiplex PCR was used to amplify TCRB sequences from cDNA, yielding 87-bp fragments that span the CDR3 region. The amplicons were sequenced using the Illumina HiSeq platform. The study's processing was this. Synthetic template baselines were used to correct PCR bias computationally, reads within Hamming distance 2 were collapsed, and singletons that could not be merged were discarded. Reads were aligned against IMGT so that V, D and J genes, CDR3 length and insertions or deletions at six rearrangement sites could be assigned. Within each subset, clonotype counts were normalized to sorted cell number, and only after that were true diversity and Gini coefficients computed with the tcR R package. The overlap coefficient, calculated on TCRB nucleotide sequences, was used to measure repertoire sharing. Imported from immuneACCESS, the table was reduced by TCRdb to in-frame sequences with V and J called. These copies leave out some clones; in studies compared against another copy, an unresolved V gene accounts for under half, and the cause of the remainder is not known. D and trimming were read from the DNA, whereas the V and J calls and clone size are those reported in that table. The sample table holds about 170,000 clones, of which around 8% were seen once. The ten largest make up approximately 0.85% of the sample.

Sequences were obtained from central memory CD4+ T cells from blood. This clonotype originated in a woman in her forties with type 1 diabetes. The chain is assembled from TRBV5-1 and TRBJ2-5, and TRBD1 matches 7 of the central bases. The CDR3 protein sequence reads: CASSSGVQGWETQYF. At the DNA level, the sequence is TGCGCCAGCAGCTCCGGGGTACAGGGGTGGGAGACCCAGTACTTC.